The rows below give T cell receptor beta chains drawn from one sample of a study of a mutant IDH1 vaccine in newly diagnosed glioma. Sequencing used immunoSEQ multiplex PCR; TCRdb keeps in-frame clones, though not all of them. The sample lists about 25,000 clones; approximately 80% were seen once. Their target antigens are unknown. Sample: PBMCs, taken from a glioma patient whose treatment included an IDH1 peptide vaccine. The receptors originated from a man in his forties or fifties with glioma. Each CDR3 is given with its conserved first and last residue. D genes are given only for firm matches. Only some rows state a clone size, as once, few, many or a class for expanded clones.

cdr3_length clone_size j_call v_call d_call cdr3_aa cdr3_nt
15 NA TRBJ2-3 TRBV7-2 TRBD2 CASSPLAGEFDTQYF TGTGCCAGCAGCCCATTAGCGGGAGAGTTCGATACGCAGTATTTT
13 NA TRBJ1-5 TRBV11-2 NA CASSLGLNQPQHF TGTGCCAGCAGCCTCGGGCTCAATCAGCCCCAGCATTTT
13 NA TRBJ2-1 TRBV7-8 NA CASSLAFNNEQFF TGTGCCAGCAGCTTAGCGTTCAACAATGAGCAGTTCTTC
13 NA TRBJ2-1 TRBV4-1 NA CASSQDRGREQFF TGCGCCAGCAGCCAAGATCGAGGGAGGGAGCAGTTCTTC
12 NA TRBJ1-2 TRBV7-9 NA CASSFDLYGYTF TGTGCCAGCAGCTTCGATCTGTATGGCTACACCTTC
14 NA TRBJ2-5 TRBV5-1 NA CASSFGLAEETQYF TGCGCCAGCAGCTTCGGGCTGGCCGAAGAGACCCAGTACTTC
16 NA TRBJ2-3 TRBV19 TRBD2 CASSAGGDSSTDTQYF TGTGCCAGTAGTGCGGGGGGGGACTCTAGCACAGATACGCAGTATTTT
17 NA TRBJ2-1 TRBV27 TRBD2 CASSPPGVGGTSNEQFF TGTGCCAGCAGTCCCCCTGGTGTGGGGGGGACTTCGAATGAGCAGTTCTTC
13 NA TRBJ2-2 TRBV4-1 NA CASSGGVTGELFF TGCGCCAGCAGCGGAGGAGTTACCGGGGAGCTGTTTTTT
15 NA TRBJ2-2 TRBV28 TRBD1 CASSSGTANTGELFF TGTGCCAGCAGCTCCGGGACAGCGAACACCGGGGAGCTGTTTTTT
13 NA TRBJ1-1 TRBV18 NA CASSNGLNTEAFF TGTGCCAGCTCGAATGGGTTGAACACTGAAGCTTTCTTT
13 NA TRBJ1-5 TRBV7-9 TRBD1 CASRGTGGQPQHF TGTGCCAGCAGAGGGACAGGGGGTCAGCCCCAGCATTTT
14 NA TRBJ2-5 TRBV10-3 NA CAIKTEGTGREQYF TGTGCCATCAAGACAGAGGGCACGGGACGGGAGCAGTACTTC
14 NA TRBJ2-7 TRBV13 TRBD2 CASSPPSGSYEQYF TGTGCCAGCAGCCCCCCTAGCGGTTCCTACGAGCAGTACTTC
15 NA TRBJ1-1 TRBV5-1 NA CASSPGDGSNTEAFF TGCGCCAGCAGCCCCGGGGATGGGTCGAACACTGAAGCTTTCTTT
16 few TRBJ1-1 TRBV27 NA CASSPLRGRFNYEAFF TGTGCCAGCAGCCCATTACGGGGGCGATTCAATTATGAAGCTTTCTTT
11 few TRBJ2-5 TRBV5-1 NA CASSYQETQYF TGCGCCAGCAGCTACCAAGAGACCCAGTACTTC
13 few TRBJ2-7 TRBV6-5 NA CASSSPDLTEQYF TGTGCCAGCAGTTCCCCGGACTTAACCGAGCAGTACTTC
16 NA TRBJ2-5 TRBV7-2 TRBD2 CASSRKTSGAQETQYF TGTGCCAGCAGCAGGAAGACTAGCGGGGCACAAGAGACCCAGTACTTC
14 NA TRBJ2-1 TRBV5-1 NA CASSLEGRQNEQFF TGCGCCAGCAGCTTGGAAGGACGCCAGAATGAGCAGTTCTTC
12 NA TRBJ2-7 TRBV11-2 NA CASSLHSYEQYF TGTGCCAGCAGCTTACACTCCTACGAGCAGTACTTC
17 once TRBJ2-2 TRBV19 TRBD2 CASSARTSGSPSGELFF TGTGCCAGTAGTGCCAGGACTAGCGGGAGCCCCAGCGGGGAGCTGTTTTTT
13 NA TRBJ1-1 TRBV28 NA CASRPYDDLEAFF TGTGCCAGCAGACCCTACGACGACCTTGAAGCTTTCTTT
16 once TRBJ1-5 TRBV27 TRBD1 CASSIRRGQAATPQHF TGTGCCAGCAGTATCCGGAGAGGACAGGCGGCTACGCCCCAGCATTTT
14 NA TRBJ1-5 TRBV2 NA CASCWTVSNQPQHF TGTGCCAGCTGCTGGACGGTGAGCAATCAGCCCCAGCATTTT
13 NA TRBJ2-1 TRBV5-1 TRBD1 CASSRDRVDEQFF TGCGCCAGCAGCCGGGACAGGGTCGATGAGCAGTTCTTC
12 NA TRBJ1-4 TRBV4-1 NA CASSQSNEKLFF TGCGCCAGCAGCCAATCAAATGAAAAACTGTTTTTT
16 NA TRBJ1-3 TRBV13 NA CASSWGYSSSGNTIYF TGTGCCAGCAGCTGGGGGTACTCGAGCTCTGGAAACACCATATATTTT
16 once TRBJ1-4 TRBV25-1 NA CASSDPDTRGSEKLFF TGTGCCAGCAGTGACCCAGATACCAGAGGGAGTGAAAAACTGTTTTTT
17 NA TRBJ1-1 TRBV29-1 NA CSVESWGGQTTNTEAFF TGCAGCGTGGAGAGTTGGGGAGGACAGACTACGAACACTGAAGCTTTCTTT
15 NA TRBJ1-3 TRBV19 TRBD1 CASSPDRGLRNTIYF TGTGCCAGTAGTCCCGACAGGGGGCTCAGAAACACCATATATTTT
19 NA TRBJ2-3 TRBV19 TRBD2 CASSIPSGTSGPVPDTQYF TGTGCCAGTAGTATTCCCTCCGGGACTAGCGGCCCTGTCCCAGATACGCAGTATTTT
15 NA TRBJ2-2 TRBV4-1 NA CASSHTGAFTGELFF TGCGCCAGCAGCCATACTGGGGCTTTCACCGGGGAGCTGTTTTTT
15 once TRBJ2-1 TRBV21-1 NA CASSTGRGTYNEQFF TGTGCCAGCAGCACGGGGAGGGGGACCTACAATGAGCAGTTCTTC
20 NA TRBJ2-1 TRBV5-1 TRBD2 CASSLMRASGLRSSYNEQFF TGCGCCAGCAGCTTGATGAGGGCTAGCGGGCTTCGAAGCTCCTACAATGAGCAGTTCTTC
18 NA TRBJ2-2 TRBV5-1 TRBD2 CASSLPKREGRGTGELFF TGCGCCAGCAGCCTCCCTAAGCGGGAGGGCCGTGGCACCGGGGAGCTGTTTTTT
16 NA TRBJ1-3 TRBV25-1 NA CASSELEDNSGNTIYF TGTGCCAGCAGTGAATTAGAGGACAACTCTGGAAACACCATATATTTT
14 NA TRBJ1-2 TRBV11-2 NA CASSLQRTDYGYTF TGTGCCAGCAGCTTACAACGGACGGACTATGGCTACACCTTC
16 few TRBJ1-1 TRBV16 NA CASSQFIEFLNTEAFF TGTGCCAGCAGCCAATTCATTGAATTCTTGAACACTGAAGCTTTCTTT
15 NA TRBJ1-5 TRBV15 NA CATSRDKTENQPQHF TGTGCCACCAGCAGAGACAAAACAGAGAATCAGCCCCAGCATTTT
17 NA TRBJ2-3 TRBV11-3 TRBD2 CASSQSTSGESTDTQYF TGTGCCAGCAGCCAGAGTACTAGCGGGGAAAGCACAGATACGCAGTATTTT
14 once TRBJ2-1 TRBV30 TRBD2 CAWRTSGRIYEQFF TGTGCCTGGAGAACTAGCGGGAGAATCTATGAGCAGTTCTTC
12 NA TRBJ2-1 TRBV7-9 NA CASSLVGGEQFF TGTGCCAGCAGCTTAGTAGGGGGAGAGCAGTTCTTC
15 NA TRBJ1-2 TRBV29-1 NA CSVEYYRGRDYGYTF TGCAGCGTTGAATATTATCGGGGGCGCGACTATGGCTACACCTTC
18 few TRBJ1-5 TRBV7-2 TRBD1 CASSYLPGQMYSNQPQHF TGTGCCAGCAGCTACCTCCCGGGACAGATGTATAGCAATCAGCCCCAGCATTTT
14 NA TRBJ2-3 TRBV2 TRBD2 CASSETTSADTQYF TGTGCCAGCAGTGAAACGACTAGCGCAGATACGCAGTATTTT